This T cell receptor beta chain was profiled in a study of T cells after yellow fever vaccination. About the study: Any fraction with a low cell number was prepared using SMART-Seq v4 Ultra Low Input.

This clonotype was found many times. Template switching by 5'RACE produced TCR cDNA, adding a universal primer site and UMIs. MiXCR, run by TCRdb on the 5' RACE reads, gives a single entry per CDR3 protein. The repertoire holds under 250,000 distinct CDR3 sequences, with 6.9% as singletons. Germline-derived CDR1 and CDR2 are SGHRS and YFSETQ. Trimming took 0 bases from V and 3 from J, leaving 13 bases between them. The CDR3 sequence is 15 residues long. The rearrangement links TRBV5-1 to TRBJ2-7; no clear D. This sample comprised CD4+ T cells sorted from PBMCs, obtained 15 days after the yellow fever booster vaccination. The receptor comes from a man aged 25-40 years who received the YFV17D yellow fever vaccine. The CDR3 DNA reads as TGCGCCAGCAGCTTGGGTTCGGGCCAGAACTACGAGCAGTACTTC. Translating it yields CASSLGSGQNYEQYF.